This TCR beta chain was sequenced during a study of blood T cell repertoires in COVID-19. Across the whole study: Italy, Spain and the United States were the sources of the convalescent and acute COVID-19 samples.

Germline assignment: CDR1 SGHTA and CDR2 FQGNSA. Trimming took 0 bases from V and 9 from J; bases not matched to a gene: 4. This CDR3 is built from 15 residues. This clone was counted only a few times. Per the study methods: Counts of nucleated cells, estimated from reference gene primer amplification, were obtained. Generated by immunoSEQ multiplex PCR, the TCRdb table keeps only in-frame clones and is missing some. V and J calls and clone size are copied from that table; D and trimming were computed from the DNA. The sample consists of about 23,000 clones, about nine tenths of them appearing once. Sequenced sample: peripheral blood. The chain links TRBV7-2 to TRBJ1-6; 8 bases are shared with TRBD1. This sequence was found in an older man in a cohort sampled during active COVID-19. In DNA, the CDR3 is TGTGCCAGCAGCTTAGCGACAGGGGACCTTTCACCCCTCCACTTT. Translation gives CASSLATGDLSPLHF.